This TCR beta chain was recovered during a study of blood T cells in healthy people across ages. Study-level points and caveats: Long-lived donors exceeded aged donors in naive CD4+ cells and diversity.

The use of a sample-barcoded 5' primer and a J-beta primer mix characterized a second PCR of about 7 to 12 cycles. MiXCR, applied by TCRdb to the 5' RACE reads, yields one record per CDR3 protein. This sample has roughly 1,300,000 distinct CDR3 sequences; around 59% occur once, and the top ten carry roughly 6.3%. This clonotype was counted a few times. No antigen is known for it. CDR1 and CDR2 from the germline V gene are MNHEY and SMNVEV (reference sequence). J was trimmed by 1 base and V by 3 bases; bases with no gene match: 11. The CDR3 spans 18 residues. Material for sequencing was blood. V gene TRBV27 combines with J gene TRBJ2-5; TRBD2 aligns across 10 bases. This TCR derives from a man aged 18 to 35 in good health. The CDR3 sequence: CASSFSGLAGDIQETQYF. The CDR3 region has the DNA TGTGCCAGCAGTTTTAGTGGGCTAGCGGGGGACATCCAAGAGACCCAGTACTTC.